This T cell receptor (beta chain) was recorded in a study of blood T cell repertoires in COVID-19. Only in-frame clones appear in the TCRdb table, and some are missing; sequencing was by immunoSEQ multiplex PCR. There are approximately 220,000 clones in the sample; about 86% occur only once, and 3.8% lies in the top ten. Germline V gene data show CDR1 as LNHDA and CDR2 as SQIVND (reference sequence). The CDR3 runs to 14 residues. Trimming removed 5 bases at V and 6 bases at J, with 14 bases between. The rearrangement links TRBV19 to TRBJ1-5, with TRBD1 as a possible D gene (6 bases). The sequence came from a woman between 35 and 50 years old with acute COVID-19. Material: PBMCs or T cells enriched from blood (not recorded which). The CDR3 here is CASSVQGMGQPQHF. CDR3 sequence (DNA): TGTGCCAGTAGTGTACAGGGCATGGGTCAGCCCCAGCATTTT.